The source of this T cell receptor beta chain is a study of identical twins. One entry per CDR3 protein results from TCRdb running MiXCR on the 5' RACE reads. The sample consists of around 670,000 distinct CDR3 sequences, roughly 6% of them appearing once. This clonotype has a count of ten or more. Germline CDR1 SGHTA, CDR2 FQGNSA. This CDR3 has 16 residues. V shed 5 bases and J shed 1 base, with 15 bases lying between them. The sequenced sample consisted of naive T cells sorted from blood. The chain links TRBV7-2 to TRBJ2-1; maybe TRBD2 (5 bases). This clonotype originated in a man aged 18 to 35 in good health. CDR3 protein: CASSPGGPSSYNEQFF. CDR3 coding DNA: TGTGCCAGCAGCCCTGGAGGCCCCTCTTCCTACAATGAGCAGTTCTTC.